Shown below are 32 T cell receptor beta chains from a single sample sequenced in a study of blood T cell repertoires in COVID-19. Some clones are missing from TCRdb's copy, which holds only in-frame ones; the method was immunoSEQ multiplex PCR. The top ten clones hold roughly 2.3% of a sample with about 300,000 clones, around 90% of them seen once. What was sequenced was peripheral blood. Receptors originate from a young man with active or convalescent COVID-19.

This chain joins TRBV18 and TRBJ2-7; perhaps TRBD2 as D (5 bases). The CDR3 contains 14 residues. Germline lookup yields CDR1 KGHSH and CDR2 LQKENI. The V end was cut by 6 bases, the J end by 2 bases, with 14 bases between. The DNA for the CDR3 is TGTGCCAGCTCCCCCGGTGGGAGTACCTACGAGCAGTACTTC. Protein product: CASSPGGSTYEQYF.

This clone has a single count. The chain couples TRBV4-1 to TRBJ1-5; D unclear. Germline V gene data show CDR1 as MGHRA and CDR2 as YSYEKL. The CDR3 runs to 14 residues. V was cut by 1 base and J by 9 bases, with 13 bases left in between. CDR3 sequence: CASSQGLNLGPQHF. The CDR3, as DNA: TGCGCCAGCAGCCAAGGTCTAAATCTAGGGCCCCAGCATTTT.

The chain is built from TRBV27 and TRBJ2-1, with a tentative D call TRBD1 (5 bases). Germline V gene data show CDR1 as MNHEY and CDR2 as SMNVEV (reference sequence). CDR3 length: 13 amino acids. The V gene lost 0 bases and the J gene lost 9 bases, with 9 bases spanning the gap. CDR3 nucleotides: TGTGCCAGCAGTTTATCCGACAGATTTGAGCAGTTCTTC. Translated: CASSLSDRFEQFF.

The chain recombines TRBV11-2 with TRBJ2-7, with 10 bases aligning to TRBD2. The V segment lost 1 base and the J segment 0 bases; nucleotides outside the gene matches: 6. The length of the CDR3 is 17 residues. Germline V gives CDR1 SGHAT, CDR2 FQNNGV. CDR3 nucleotides: TGTGCCAGCAGCTTAGCCGCTCGACTAGCGGGCTCCTACGAGCAGTACTTC. It is translated as CASSLAARLAGSYEQYF. Full variable domain (remainder filled in from reference TRBV11-2 and TRBJ2-7): EAGVAQSPRYKIIEKRQSVAFWCNPISGHATLYWYQQILGQGPKLLIQFQNNGVVDDSQLPKDRFSAERLKGVDSTLKIQPAKLEDSAVYLCASSLAARLAGSYEQYFGPGTRLTVT.

The rearrangement links TRBV9 to TRBJ2-3, with 8 nucleotides matching TRBD2. Per germline, CDR1 SGDLS and CDR2 YYNGEE. The CDR3 sequence is 15 residues long. With 3 bases clipped from V and 3 bases from J, the junction kept 6 bases outside the gene matches. CDR3 sequence: CASSASGGGTDTQYF. The CDR3 DNA follows: TGTGCCAGCAGCGCCAGCGGGGGAGGGACAGATACGCAGTATTTT. Complete variable domain (other parts from reference TRBV9 and TRBJ2-3): DSGVTQTPKHLITATGQRVTLRCSPRSGDLSVYWYQQSLDQGLQFLIQYYNGEERAKGNILERFSAQQFPDLHSELNLSSLELGDSALYFCASSASGGGTDTQYFGPGTRLTVL.

The chain couples TRBV5-1 to TRBJ2-2; TRBD2 matches 11 bases. The trim removed 4 bases at V and 3 bases at J, leaving 11 bases unmatched. The length of the CDR3 is 18 residues. CDR1 is SGHRS, CDR2 YFSETQ, per germline. The CDR3 DNA reads TGCGCCAGCAGCCTACCCCTAGCGGGAGGTCCTTACACCGGGGAGCTGTTTTTT. The encoded protein is CASSLPLAGGPYTGELFF.

This chain connects TRBV4-1 to TRBJ1-3; D may be TRBD1 (5 bases). Trimming pared 0 bases from V and 2 bases from J, leaving 11 bases between. The CDR3 spans 16 residues. In germline, CDR1 is MGHRA, CDR2 YSYEKL. Here the CDR3 DNA reads TGCGCCAGCAGCCAAGATCGGGGGACCCCTGGAAACACCATATATTTT. Its translation is CASSQDRGTPGNTIYF.

Comments on this clone: This specimen includes other DNA sequences encoding the same CDR3. This rearrangement joins TRBV5-1 to TRBJ1-1; 8 bases are a match to TRBD1. J gave up 5 bases and V 1 base, and 4 bases lay outside the gene matches. Per germline, CDR1 SGHRS and CDR2 YFSETQ. The CDR3 spans 14 residues. CDR3 coding DNA: TGCGCCAGCAGCTTGCAGGGGGCGGTGACTGAAGCTTTCTTT. Translating gives CASSLQGAVTEAFF.

The chain joins TRBV27 to TRBJ2-3, with D maybe TRBD2 (5 bases). CDR1 is MNHEY and CDR2 is SMNVEV in the germline V gene (reference sequence). The germline V and J ends were trimmed by 5 bases and 7 bases, with 22 bases remaining between them. CDR3 length equals 16 residues. DNA of the CDR3: TGTGCCAGCAGTACTGCCCGGGGTAATCCTTACTATACGCAGTATTTT. It translates to CASSTARGNPYYTQYF.

The rearrangement links TRBV18 to TRBJ1-2; perhaps TRBD1 as D (6 bases). The germline V and J ends were trimmed by 4 bases and 4 bases, with 22 bases remaining between them. CDR1 is KGHSH and CDR2 is LQKENI in the germline V gene. This CDR3 is 17 amino acids long. The CDR3 sequence: CASSRGQSVSTSYGYTF. The CDR3 DNA sequence: TGTGCCAGCTCACGTGGACAGTCTGTTTCGACAAGCTATGGCTACACCTTC. The full variable domain, with the rest looked up from reference TRBV18 and TRBJ1-2, is NAGVMQNPRHLVRRRGQEARLRCSPMKGHSHVYWYRQLPEEGLKFMVYLQKENIIDESGMPKERFSAEFPKEGPSILRIQQVVRGDSAAYFCASSRGQSVSTSYGYTFGSGTRLTVV.

The chain has TRBV23-1 and TRBJ1-2; TRBD1 matches at 7 bases. TRBV23-1 is an ORF; its function is uncertain. J gave up 4 bases and V 6 bases, and 8 bases lay outside the gene matches. The CDR3 totals 14 residues. CDR3 protein: CASRPDRTIYGYTF. The CDR3 DNA follows: TGCGCCAGCAGACCGGACAGGACGATCTATGGCTACACCTTC.

Written as DNA, the CDR3 is TGTGCCAGCAGCCCGGGGGTACAGGTCTACGAGCAGTACTTC. Its translation: CASSPGVQVYEQYF. The chain recombines TRBV13 with TRBJ2-7; maybe TRBD2 (6 bases). Trimming removed 5 bases from V and 3 bases from J, with 14 bases in between. Germline V lookup: CDR1 PRHDT, CDR2 FYEKMQ (reference sequence). This CDR3 is built from 14 residues.

The chain recombines TRBV4-1 with TRBJ1-2; no clear D gene. CDR1 is MGHRA and CDR2 is YSYEKL in the germline V gene. Trimming shortened V by 0 bases and J by 5 bases, and 10 bases separated the two germline ends. The CDR3 consists of 14 residues. The CDR3, as DNA: TGCGCCAGCAGCCAAGAGAGCGGTGGATATGGCTACACCTTC. Amino acid sequence: CASSQESGGYGYTF.

The rearrangement uses TRBV19 and TRBJ2-1, with D maybe TRBD2 (5 bases). The germline V gene encodes CDR1 LNHDA and CDR2 SQIVND (reference sequence). This CDR3 region has 15 residues. With 3 bases removed from V and 6 bases from J, the gap between germline ends came to 15 bases. The CDR3 protein is CASSIPWENSNEQFF. CDR3 bases: TGTGCCAGTAGTATCCCGTGGGAGAATTCCAATGAGCAGTTCTTC.

The chain couples TRBV7-2 to TRBJ2-1; D may be TRBD2 (6 bases). The V gene lost 4 bases and the J gene lost 3 bases, with 16 bases spanning the gap. This CDR3 region has 16 residues. Germline CDR1 is SGHTA and CDR2 is FQGNSA. CDR3 sequence reads: CASSSIRDSIYNEQFF. DNA of the CDR3: TGTGCCAGCAGCTCAATCCGGGACTCGATCTACAATGAGCAGTTCTTC.

This clone was seen only once. The V call is TRBV10-3, the J call TRBJ2-3; 11 bases map to TRBD2. Germline values: CDR1 ENHRY, CDR2 SYGVKD. The CDR3 is 14 amino acids. V was clipped by 3 bases and J by 5 bases; unmatched bases: 1. The CDR3 DNA reads TGTGCCATCAGTGACGGGACTAGCGGAGATACGCAGTATTTT. Protein: CAISDGTSGDTQYF.

This clone was seen only once. The genes are TRBV18 and TRBJ2-7; TRBD1 matches 7 bases. Germline CDR1 reads KGHSH; CDR2 reads LQKENI. The CDR3 has 15 residues. J lost 4 bases, V lost 4 bases, and 10 bases had no gene match. The CDR3 DNA sequence: TGTGCCAGCTCACGAGAGACAGGGAGTTTGTACGAGCAGTACTTC. This codes for CASSRETGSLYEQYF.

The chain is built from TRBV3-1 (or the pseudogene TRBV3-2) and TRBJ2-7; 7 bases agree with TRBD2. Trimming cost V 2 bases and J 4 bases; bases outside gene matches: 11. The germline CDR1 and CDR2 sequences are LGHDT and YNNKEL (reference sequence). This CDR3 comprises 16 residues. Here the CDR3 reads CASSQPGAGGNYEQYF. CDR3 in DNA: TGTGCCAGCAGCCAACCCGGGGCCGGGGGGAATTACGAGCAGTACTTC.

The chain has TRBV28 and TRBJ1-1; 10 nucleotides agree with TRBD1. Trimming took 8 bases from V and 5 from J; bases not matched to a gene: 17. The CDR3 runs 17 residues. CDR1 MDHEN and CDR2 SYDVKM come from the germline V gene. CDR3 DNA sequence: TGTGCCAGCGGAAGACAGGGGGCGTTTATTGTCGGAACTGAAGCTTTCTTT. It encodes CASGRQGAFIVGTEAFF.

This clone turned up a few times. The rearrangement uses TRBV6-5 and TRBJ1-3; D is unclear. The CDR3 length is 13 residues. Germline V gene data show CDR1 as MNHEY and CDR2 as SVGAGI. The V gene lost 6 bases and the J gene lost 1 base, with 7 bases spanning the gap. As DNA, the CDR3 is TGTGCCAGCAGCTCCCGGTCTGGAAACACCATATATTTT. Its translation is CASSSRSGNTIYF.

This clone was seen a single time. This sequence joins TRBV29-1 and TRBJ2-5, with 7 bases that match TRBD1. From germline, CDR1 is SQVTM and CDR2 ANQGSEA. Unmatched junction bases numbered 12, after V lost 4 bases and J lost 4 bases. The CDR3 has 15 residues. The CDR3 loop reads CSVVNRGILGETQYF. The CDR3 coding sequence is TGCAGCGTTGTTAACAGGGGCATCCTAGGAGAGACCCAGTACTTC. The whole variable domain, filled in from reference TRBV29-1 and TRBJ2-5, reads SAVISQKPSRDICQRGTSLTIQCQVDSQVTMMFWYRQQPGQSLTLIATANQGSEATYESGFVIDKFPISRPNLTFSTLTVSNMSPEDSSIYLCSVVNRGILGETQYFGPGTRLLVL.

The chain couples TRBV6-5 to TRBJ2-5; TRBD1 aligns across 9 bases. Per the germline V gene, CDR1 is MNHEY and CDR2 is SVGAGI. There are 15 residues in the CDR3. Trimming at V came to 8 bases and at J to 1 base, leaving 8 bases not matched to a gene. The CDR3 nucleotides read TGTGCCAGCCGACAGGGGGGGGAGGCCCAAGAGACCCAGTACTTC. Its protein is CASRQGGEAQETQYF.

The rearrangement links TRBV5-1 to TRBJ2-2; weak D call: TRBD1 (6 bases). Germline V gene sequence: CDR1 SGHRS, CDR2 YFSETQ. The CDR3 is 13 residues long. The ends were cut back, 4 bases at V and 3 bases at J, with 7 bases in the middle. In nucleotides, the CDR3 is TGCGCCAGCAGCCCAGGGGACACCGGGGAGCTGTTTTTT. Translation: CASSPGDTGELFF.

The chain has TRBV28 and TRBJ2-7; possible D gene TRBD2, 5 bases. Germline lookup yields CDR1 MDHEN and CDR2 SYDVKM. Trimming removed 5 bases from V and 3 bases from J, with 14 bases in between. This CDR3 region has 14 residues. The CDR3 sequence is CASSDSGSFYEQYF. The DNA of the CDR3 is TGTGCCAGCAGTGACTCGGGATCTTTCTACGAGCAGTACTTC.

The V gene is TRBV6-5, the J gene TRBJ1-3, with D unresolved. V was cut by 5 bases and J by 4 bases, with 12 bases left in between. The CDR3 is 14 amino acids. Germline CDR1 is MNHEY and CDR2 is SVGAGI. CDR3 bases: TGTGCCAGCAGTCCCCGTTTAGTGGGAAACACCATATATTTT. The encoded protein is CASSPRLVGNTIYF.

The gene calls are TRBV7-2 and TRBJ2-5; a possible D gene is TRBD2 (6 bases). Germline CDR1 is SGHTA and CDR2 is FQGNSA. The germline V and J ends were trimmed by 0 bases and 2 bases, with 10 bases remaining between them. The CDR3 is 15 residues long. The CDR3 loop is CASSLAGLPQETQYF. The DNA of the CDR3 is TGTGCCAGCAGCTTAGCGGGACTGCCACAAGAGACCCAGTACTTC.

The J gene is TRBJ2-7, the V gene TRBV5-6; 8 nucleotides align to TRBD1. Germline CDR1 and CDR2: SGHDT and YYEEEE. This CDR3 contains 15 residues. Trimming at V came to 3 bases and at J to 0 bases, leaving 5 bases not matched to a gene. DNA of the CDR3: TGTGCCAGCAGCTACCGGGACAGGACCTCCTACGAGCAGTACTTC. Encoded protein: CASSYRDRTSYEQYF.

The chain employs TRBV7-9 and TRBJ2-7; TRBD1 aligns across 9 bases. Germline V gene data show CDR1 as SEHNR and CDR2 as FQNEAQ (reference sequence). CDR3 length: 14 residues. V shed 5 bases and J 3 bases; nucleotides not matched to a gene: 5. The CDR3 DNA reads TGTGCCAGCAGCCGAGGGGGACAGGGCTACGAGCAGTACTTC. It encodes CASSRGGQGYEQYF.

In DNA, the CDR3 is TGTGCCAGCAGCTTGCTGAACAGGCGGGGGCTGCCTGGCTACACCTTC. Protein product: CASSLLNRRGLPGYTF. The gene calls are TRBV5-4 and TRBJ1-2, with D possibly TRBD1 on 6 matching bases. Looked up from germline, CDR1 is SGHNT and CDR2 is YYREEE (reference sequence). V was shortened by 1 base and J by 7 bases, with 20 bases between the two germline ends. CDR3 length: 16 amino acids.

This chain links TRBV11-2 with TRBJ2-1, with 7 nucleotides matching TRBD2. The germline V gene has CDR1 SGHAT and CDR2 FQNNGV. V was pared by 5 bases and J by 0 bases, with 4 bases of the junction left unmatched. CDR3 size: 15 residues. This CDR3 is CASSPGGSSYNEQFF. The CDR3 coding sequence is TGTGCCAGCAGCCCCGGGGGGAGCTCCTACAATGAGCAGTTCTTC.

The rearrangement joins TRBV5-1 to TRBJ2-2, with 12 bases aligning to TRBD2. Germline assignment: CDR1 SGHRS and CDR2 YFSETQ. V shed 4 bases, J shed 6 bases, and the junction held 13 bases outside the gene matches. The CDR3 spans 18 residues. The CDR3: CASSPALLAGGTPGELFF. The DNA for the CDR3 is TGCGCCAGCAGCCCCGCCCTCCTAGCGGGGGGGACCCCCGGGGAGCTGTTTTTT.

The V gene is TRBV5-1, the J gene TRBJ2-5; no clear D gene. The V gene's germline CDR1 is SGHRS and CDR2 YFSETQ. The V gene lost 2 bases and the J gene lost 1 base, with 6 bases spanning the gap. This CDR3 contains 13 residues. CDR3 coding DNA: TGCGCCAGCAGCTTCGCGGTCCAAGAGACCCAGTACTTC. Its protein product is CASSFAVQETQYF.